This record covers a single T cell receptor (beta chain). This receptor's antigen is unknown. Per-nucleotide qualities are absent, and no much larger clonotype sits a single base away. The cohort comprised approximately 700 healthy bone marrow donors. At the time of sampling, every cohort member was nominally healthy, though immune exposures that went unrecorded were likely present. The donor was CMV seropositive and belonged to the group of about 290 seropositive cohort members. A peripheral blood sample was collected from each donor, and TCR beta sequencing was performed on peripheral blood mononuclear cells. The Qiagen DNeasy Blood Extraction Kit was used to extract genomic DNA from the blood cell samples. The sample belongs to a study of cytomegalovirus exposure and HLA in healthy donors (dated by TCRdb to 2017 to 2019). Some background on the complete study: An earlier analysis of some 550 of the donors reported 250 to 300 Gb of sequence data and approximately 110 million unique TCR beta sequences from 150 million to 200 million T cells. The study profiled the T cell repertoires of fewer than 850 subjects by immunosequencing and related them to cytomegalovirus serostatus. Of the roughly 410 genotyped donors, less than 90% were placed in the genetic ancestry cluster associated with self-reported Caucasian donors. A later genetic analysis used genome-wide SNP genotypes for about three fifths of the 666 donors, treating that subset as a discovery cohort. A later analysis re-analyzed previously published TCR beta repertoires from 666 donors and added high-resolution HLA genotyping to study TCR occurrence patterns. Rather than using new phenotypic data, the later analysis identified candidate immune exposures from TCR beta sequences and from how often those sequences occurred across donors. Typing coverage varied by locus: roughly 629-640 donors for A, B, C, DRB1 and DQB1; more than 500 for DQA1; approximately 610 for DPA1; 400 to 480 for DPB1. Donor age, sex, ethnicity and CMV serostatus were compiled together with the repertoire data. Among about 410 genotyped donors of the cohort, an average of approximately 240,000 unique TCR beta nucleotide sequences was sequenced per donor, of which about 19% were non-productive. To predict cytomegalovirus infection status, the study combined high-throughput TCR immunosequencing, statistical association of individual TCRs with disease status, and machine learning. An early release that covered around 590 HLA-typed donors contained about 300 gigabases of sequencing data and 75 million to 100 million unique TCR sequences. An earlier analysis of approximately 630 of the donors applied high-throughput TCR beta sequencing to assess whether each TCR beta V gene segment acted as functional or pseudogenic. The study was designed to test whether signatures of past pathogen exposure could be identified by cataloging public T cell receptors. Class I and class II HLA loci were covered by the typing at four-digit resolution. All discovery cohort repertoires had been generated using a single sequencing platform. Four or five DR-DQ haplotypes were handled as single units for association and clustering because linkage in the cohort was strong. In addition to the first cohort of 666 subjects, a separate validation cohort of 130 or so different subjects was used. Beyond this particular receptor, the publication reports: The cohort was sequenced for TCR beta chains only, and without alpha or paired-chain data the features that could be detected were limited. The classifier was reported to diagnose cytomegalovirus status with high specificity and sensitivity in both the original cohort and the validation cohort. A further reported finding was that TCR beta sequences accurately predicted the HLA-A and HLA-B alleles for most subjects in the first cohort. A cluster of highly shared sequence variants was judged likely to be a technical artifact of the sequencing pipeline. It was suggested by the authors that the approach could potentially be generalized to other disease states and immunological phenotypes. The 87-base-pair reads could not distinguish some IMGT-functional V segments, including TRBV6-2 and TRBV6-3, so those segments were excluded. Presence/absence analyses assumed roughly uniform sequencing depth across donors, an assumption that may not hold. While some public TCRs were present in many individuals, most TCR sequences turned up only very rarely across donors. Several of the top co-occurrence clusters appeared to be linked to parvovirus B19, influenza, CMV and Epstein-Barr virus, according to a later analysis. The only immune exposure information available for the cohort was CMV serostatus. In a later analysis, HLA-associated TCR beta chains were found to be more clonally expanded and to have lower generation probabilities than equally common non-associated chains. Correlated functional status among segregating V segments might reflect linkage disequilibrium, but an unknown experimental factor could not be ruled out. Because counts were too low, roughly 17 rarely observed V segments, including chromosome 9 orphons, were left out of the earlier analysis of 587 of the donors. An association between a missense DCLRE1C variant and V-gene and J-gene trimming of TCR beta chains was found in a later genetic analysis and replicated in an independent cohort. In vitro tests confirmed that a few of the cytomegalovirus-associated TCR beta chains recognize cytomegalovirus antigens. In a later analysis, most CMV-associated TCR beta chains were found to appear HLA-restricted, with HLA associations seemingly driven largely by CMV exposure. Assigning TCR associations to individual alleles was difficult when HLA alleles, especially DR and DQ, strongly co-occurred. At a false discovery rate of 0.05, a later analysis linked 16,951 TCR beta sequences to specific HLA alleles. A total of 164 TCR beta chains were listed by the study as associated with cytomegalovirus. Because HLA typing was unavailable for some donors at each locus, only the typed subset was used in association tests. In an earlier analysis of about 600 of the donors, most TCR beta V segments appeared in productive rearrangements about 87% or about 30% of the time, broadly matching IMGT annotations. A later genetic analysis reported fewer N-insertions in productive TCRs among donors in an Asian-associated ancestry cluster than the roughly 720-donor mean. In a later analysis, the rate of TCR association differed among HLA loci, with DRB1 alleles having the most associated TCRs and HLA-C alleles having the fewest.

Library creation used the immunoSEQ multiplex PCR assay. For the multiplex PCR, a mixture combining 60 forward primers for TCR Vbeta segments and 13 reverse primers for TCR Jbeta segments was used. A multiplex PCR assay on genomic DNA amplified the CDR3 region of rearranged TCR beta genes. On the Illumina HiSeq System, the amplified TCR beta libraries were sequenced as 87-base-pair reads. Processing in the source paper ran as follows. In a later analysis, some 80 million unique TCR beta chains were counted across the 500 to 850 repertoires, and around 11 million of these chains were shared by at least two donors. A nearest-neighbor algorithm error-corrected the raw reads and collapsed the reads into unique sequences, merging closely related sequences to remove PCR and sequencing errors. V, D and J gene segments were assigned by aligning CDR3 sequences to IMGT reference sequences. For a sequence to be retained, at least a six-nucleotide match to both a V gene segment and a J gene segment was required. Rearrangements were classified as productive when the CDR3 lacked stop codons and remained in frame with V and J, and all other rearrangements were classified as non-productive. CDR3 was defined according to IMGT convention as the region running from the second conserved V-encoded cysteine to the conserved J-encoded phenylalanine. The earlier analysis of fewer than 750 of the donors excluded sequences that lacked an unambiguous match to a single V gene segment. An earlier analysis of some 610 of the donors called V segments functional above 56.7% productive rearrangements and segregating when the between-donor standard deviation exceeded 5%. A statistical classification framework was developed to diagnose cytomegalovirus status using the catalog of TCR beta chain sequences. In a later analysis, TCR nucleotide sequences were compared against IMGT/GENE-DB human TR gene sequences so that V and J genes could be assigned. Using the TCRdist pipeline, a later analysis assigned CDR3 sequences along with most-parsimonious VDJ recombination scenarios. In a later analysis, each TCR beta chain was defined by its CDR3 amino acid sequence together with its V-gene family, and reads without a unique V-gene family were excluded. A later analysis removed 550 to 700 highly shared, low-generation-probability nucleotide sequences to deal with suspected cross-contamination and a sequencing artifact. For each public chain, a later analysis derived a clonal expansion index from normalized ranks of inferred template counts within each repertoire. A later analysis computed generation probabilities with a VDJ recombination model fitted to out-of-frame rearrangements, and checked the results against IGoR. Hypergeometric tests were used in a later analysis to score TCR-TCR, TCR-HLA and TCR-CMV co-occurrence, with a repertoire-size bias correction applied to the TCR pairs. A later analysis estimated false discovery rates by permuting HLA or CMV assignments 20 times. In a later analysis, co-occurring TCRs were grouped using DBSCAN, and TCRdist sequence similarity was added for clustering within HLA-allele-positive subsets. Co-occurrence clustering excluded repertoires with fewer than 30,000 or more than 120,000 public chains, plus five with anomalous nucleotide sharing. Here the immuneACCESS table is served through TCRdb, limited to in-frame sequences with V and J called. Missing clones are a known gap in these copies; in checked studies unresolved V genes cover under half, and the rest lacks a known reason. The D gene and trimming were derived from the DNA, and the V and J assignments and clone size from that table. For this sample there are fewer than 150,000 clones; roughly 75% appear just once. The top ten hold approximately 6.3% of the sample.

The CDR3 starts with the cysteine, ends with the phenylalanine, and has 14 residues. Here the CDR3 DNA is all that survives: 42 bases in frame from base 1. The V and J ends are trimmed by 4 bases and 0 bases, leaving 10 bases between them. For CDR1 and CDR2, the germline V gene lists SGHRS and YFSETQ. The chain employs TRBV5-1 and TRBJ1-1; no confident D gene assignment can be made. Source material: PBMCs. The receptor's source is a man in his forties or fifties in good health and CMV-seropositive. DNA sequence: TGCGCCAGCAGCGAAACTACAATGAACACTGAAGCTTTCTTT. Translation gives CASSETTMNTEAFF.